This T cell receptor (beta chain) was identified during a study of sequential checkpoint blockade in melanoma. Whole-study results and caveats: For nivolumab-first patients, baseline tumor clonality was associated with response.

Sample treatment: randomized to nivolumab then ipilimumab (arm A) or the reverse (arm B). Using immunoSEQ multiplex PCR, the repertoire was profiled, and TCRdb retains in-frame clones only, with some absent. The sample comprises about 21,000 clones, approximately 30% of which are singletons, and more than 6.5% rests with the top ten. On this clone: Its antigen is unidentified. The junction departs from the called germline gene at one end, perhaps through a read error.

The CDR3 is 11 amino acids. The rearrangement joins TRBV6-7 to TRBJ2-7, with D possibly TRBD2 on 5 matching bases. Being an ORF, TRBV6-7 has a function that is uncertain. This specimen was tumor tissue (inferred from file names), taken from a patient given nivolumab and ipilimumab in sequence. This TCR was sampled from a human donor with melanoma. This CDR3 reads CASSGGLGSTF. Here the CDR3 DNA reads TGTGCCAGCAGTGGAGGCCTCGGCTCAACTTTC.